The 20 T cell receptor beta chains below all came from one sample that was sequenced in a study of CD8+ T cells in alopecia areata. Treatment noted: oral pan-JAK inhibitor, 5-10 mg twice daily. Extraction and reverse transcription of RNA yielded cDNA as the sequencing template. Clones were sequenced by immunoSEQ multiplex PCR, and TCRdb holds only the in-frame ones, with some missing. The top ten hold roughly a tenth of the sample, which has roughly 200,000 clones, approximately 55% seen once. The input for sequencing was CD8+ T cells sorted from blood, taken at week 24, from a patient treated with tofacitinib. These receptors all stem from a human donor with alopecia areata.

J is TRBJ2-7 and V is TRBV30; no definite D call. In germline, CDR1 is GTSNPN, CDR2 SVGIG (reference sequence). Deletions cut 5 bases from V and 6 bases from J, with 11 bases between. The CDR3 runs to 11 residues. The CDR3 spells CAWSHSTEQYF. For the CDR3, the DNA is TGTGCCTGGTCCCACAGCACCGAGCAGTACTTC.

Written as DNA, the CDR3 is TGTGCCAGCAGTCCCGGACTGATCTCTGGGGCCAACGTCCTGACTTTC. It specifies CASSPGLISGANVLTF. The rearrangement uses TRBV27 and TRBJ2-6; TRBD2 is a possible D gene (5 bases). Germline loops: CDR1 MNHEY, CDR2 SMNVEV (reference sequence). V dropped 5 bases and J dropped 0 bases, with 11 bases sitting between them. The length of the CDR3 is 16 residues.

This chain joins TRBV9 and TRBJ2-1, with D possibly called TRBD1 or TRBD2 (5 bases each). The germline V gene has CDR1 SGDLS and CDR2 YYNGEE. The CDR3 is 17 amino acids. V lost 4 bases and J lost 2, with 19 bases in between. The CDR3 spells CASSTDPIPGPYNEQFF. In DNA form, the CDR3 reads TGTGCCAGCAGCACAGACCCCATTCCGGGGCCCTACAATGAGCAGTTCTTC.

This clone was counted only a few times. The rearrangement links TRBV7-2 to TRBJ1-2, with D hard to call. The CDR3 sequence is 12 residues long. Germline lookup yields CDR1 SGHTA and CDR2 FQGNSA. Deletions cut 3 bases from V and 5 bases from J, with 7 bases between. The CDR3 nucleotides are TGTGCCAGCAGCTTCGATACGTATGGCTACACCTTC. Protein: CASSFDTYGYTF.

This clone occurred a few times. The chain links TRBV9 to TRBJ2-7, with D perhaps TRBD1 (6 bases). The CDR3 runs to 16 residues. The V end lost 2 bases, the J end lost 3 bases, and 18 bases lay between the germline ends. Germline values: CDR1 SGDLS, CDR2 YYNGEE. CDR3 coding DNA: TGTGCCAGCAGCGTTACCCGGGACACCAGCCTCTACGAGCAGTACTTC. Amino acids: CASSVTRDTSLYEQYF.

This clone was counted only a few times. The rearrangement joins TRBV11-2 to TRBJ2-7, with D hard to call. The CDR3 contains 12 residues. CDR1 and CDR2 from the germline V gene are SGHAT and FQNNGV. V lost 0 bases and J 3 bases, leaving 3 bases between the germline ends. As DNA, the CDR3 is TGTGCCAGCAGCTTAGAATTCTACGAGCAGTACTTC. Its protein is CASSLEFYEQYF.

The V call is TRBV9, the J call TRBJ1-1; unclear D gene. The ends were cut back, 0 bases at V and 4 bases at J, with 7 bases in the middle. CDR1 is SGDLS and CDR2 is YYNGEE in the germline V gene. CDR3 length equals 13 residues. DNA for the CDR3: TGTGCCAGCAGCGTAGGGGCAGCCACTGAAGCTTTCTTT. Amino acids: CASSVGAATEAFF.

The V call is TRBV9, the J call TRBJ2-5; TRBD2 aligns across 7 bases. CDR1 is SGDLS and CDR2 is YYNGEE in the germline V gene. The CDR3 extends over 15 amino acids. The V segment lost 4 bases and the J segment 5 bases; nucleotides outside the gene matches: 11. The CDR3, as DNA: TGTGCCAGCAGCCCAAGCGGACTAGAGGGGGAGACCCAGTACTTC. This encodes CASSPSGLEGETQYF.

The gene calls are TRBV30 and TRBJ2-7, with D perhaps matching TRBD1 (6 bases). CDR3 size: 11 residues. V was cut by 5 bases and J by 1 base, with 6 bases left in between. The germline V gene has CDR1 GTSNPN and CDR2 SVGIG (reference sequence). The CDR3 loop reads CAWQGSYEQYF. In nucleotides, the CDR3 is TGTGCCTGGCAGGGGTCCTACGAGCAGTACTTC.

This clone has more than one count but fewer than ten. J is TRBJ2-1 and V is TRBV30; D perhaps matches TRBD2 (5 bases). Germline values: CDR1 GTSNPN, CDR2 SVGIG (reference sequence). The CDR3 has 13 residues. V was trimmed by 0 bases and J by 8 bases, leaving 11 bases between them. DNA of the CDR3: TGTGCCTGGAGTGTACGGGGTAGCCATGAGCAGTTCTTC. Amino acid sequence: CAWSVRGSHEQFF.

CDR3 region: CASSEKGDRELFF. CDR3 nucleotide sequence: TGTGCCAGCAGCGAGAAAGGGGACCGGGAGCTGTTTTTT. The chain is built from TRBV5-4 and TRBJ2-2; D could derive from TRBD1 or TRBD2 (5 bases each). The CDR3 runs to 13 residues. Germline V gene lookup returns CDR1 SGHNT and CDR2 YYREEE (reference sequence). V lost 4 bases, J lost 9 bases, and 13 bases lay in between.

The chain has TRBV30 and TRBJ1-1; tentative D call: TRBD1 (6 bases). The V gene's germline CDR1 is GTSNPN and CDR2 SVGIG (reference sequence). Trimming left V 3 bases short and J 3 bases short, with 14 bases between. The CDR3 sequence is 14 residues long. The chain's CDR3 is CAWSRNTGYTEAFF. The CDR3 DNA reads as TGTGCCTGGAGCCGAAATACAGGGTACACTGAAGCTTTCTTT.

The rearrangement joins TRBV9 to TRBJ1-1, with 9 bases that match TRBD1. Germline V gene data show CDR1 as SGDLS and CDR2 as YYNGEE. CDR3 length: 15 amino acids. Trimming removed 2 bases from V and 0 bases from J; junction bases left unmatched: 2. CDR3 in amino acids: CASSVTGGLNTEAFF. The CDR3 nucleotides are TGTGCCAGCAGCGTTACAGGGGGCCTGAACACTGAAGCTTTCTTT.

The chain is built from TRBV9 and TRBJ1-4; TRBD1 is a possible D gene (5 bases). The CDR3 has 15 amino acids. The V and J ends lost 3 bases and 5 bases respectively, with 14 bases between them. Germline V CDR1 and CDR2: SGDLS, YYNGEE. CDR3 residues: CASSDDGTENEKLFF. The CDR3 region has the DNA TGTGCCAGCAGCGATGACGGGACGGAGAATGAAAAACTGTTTTTT.

The DNA for the CDR3 is TGTGCCAGCAAGTTGAACACTGAAGCTTTCTTT. It encodes CASKLNTEAFF. The V gene is TRBV11-2, the J gene TRBJ1-1, with D unclear. Between the trimmed V and J ends, which lost 7 bases and 0 bases, there was a span of 3 bases. CDR1 is SGHAT and CDR2 is FQNNGV in the germline V gene. CDR3 size: 11 residues.

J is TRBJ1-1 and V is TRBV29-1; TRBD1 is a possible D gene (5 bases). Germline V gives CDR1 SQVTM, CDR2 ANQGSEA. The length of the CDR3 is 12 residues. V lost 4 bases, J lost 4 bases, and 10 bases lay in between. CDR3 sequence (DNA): TGCAGCGTTGGTACAGGCGGCACTGAAGCTTTCTTT. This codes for CSVGTGGTEAFF. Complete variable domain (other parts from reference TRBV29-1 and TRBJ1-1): SAVISQKPSRDICQRGTSLTIQCQVDSQVTMMFWYRQQPGQSLTLIATANQGSEATYESGFVIDKFPISRPNLTFSTLTVSNMSPEDSSIYLCSVGTGGTEAFFGQGTRLTVV.

CDR3 sequence: CAWSVLQRDTYTDTQYF. CDR3 DNA sequence: TGTGCCTGGAGTGTACTACAACGGGACACTTACACAGATACGCAGTATTTT. The chain has TRBV30 and TRBJ2-3; perhaps TRBD1 as D (6 bases). V shed 0 bases and J shed 2 bases, with 18 bases lying between them. The germline CDR1 and CDR2 sequences are GTSNPN and SVGIG (reference sequence). This CDR3 comprises 17 residues.

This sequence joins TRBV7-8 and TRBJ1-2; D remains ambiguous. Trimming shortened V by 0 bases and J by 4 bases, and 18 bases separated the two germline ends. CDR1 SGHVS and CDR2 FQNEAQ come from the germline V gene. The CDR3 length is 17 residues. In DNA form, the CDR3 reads TGTGCCAGCAGCTTAGCGACCATCGGGGAAATGTTCTATGGCTACACCTTC. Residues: CASSLATIGEMFYGYTF. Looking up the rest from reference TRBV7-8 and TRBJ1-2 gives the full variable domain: GAGVSQSPRYKVAKRGQDVALRCDPISGHVSLFWYQQALGQGPEFLTYFQNEAQLDKSGLPSDRFFAERPEGSVSTLKIQRTQQEDSAVYLCASSLATIGEMFYGYTFGSGTRLTVV.

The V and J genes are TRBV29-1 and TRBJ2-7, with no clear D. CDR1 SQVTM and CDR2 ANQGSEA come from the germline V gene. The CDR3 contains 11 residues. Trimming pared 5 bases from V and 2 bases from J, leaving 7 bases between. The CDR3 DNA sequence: TGCAGCGTTCGGAGCGCCTACGAGCAGTACTTC. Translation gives CSVRSAYEQYF.

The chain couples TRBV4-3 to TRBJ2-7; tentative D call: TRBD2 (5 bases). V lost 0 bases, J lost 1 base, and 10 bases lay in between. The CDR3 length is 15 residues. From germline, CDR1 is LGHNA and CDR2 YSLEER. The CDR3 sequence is CASSQDNSGSYEQYF. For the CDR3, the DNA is TGCGCCAGCAGCCAAGACAACAGCGGATCCTACGAGCAGTACTTC.